This entry features one T cell receptor (beta chain) sequence. Time point in this sample: baseline pretreatment blood. As to treatment: 15 Gy SBRT to primary tumor, nephrectomy 4 weeks later. Radiation-treated patients gave blood at baseline, week 2 and week 4. The data are from a study of radiation and T cells in renal cell carcinoma. Study-wide context: Nephrectomy followed 15 Gy stereotactic body radiation by 4 weeks.

The CDR3 consists of 17 residues. The V and J ends lost 0 bases and 4 bases respectively, with 17 bases between them. CDR1 is SGDLS and CDR2 is YYNGEE in the germline V gene. Measured with immunoSEQ multiplex PCR; TCRdb has only the in-frame clones, and not every one. The sample includes 45,000 or so clones, 83% of them seen just once. The J gene is TRBJ2-1, the V gene TRBV9; D is uncertain. Sequenced here: blood, sampled from a patient whose treatment included radiotherapy and nephrectomy. This sequence originates from a woman aged 65 to 85 with renal cell carcinoma. The CDR3 DNA follows: TGTGCCAGCAGCGTAGCCCGGAACGGTTCTCTTTACAATGAGCAGTTCTTC. Residues: CASSVARNGSLYNEQFF. Using reference TRBV9 and TRBJ2-1 for the parts outside the CDR3, the full variable domain is DSGVTQTPKHLITATGQRVTLRCSPRSGDLSVYWYQQSLDQGLQFLIQYYNGEERAKGNILERFSAQQFPDLHSELNLSSLELGDSALYFCASSVARNGSLYNEQFFGPGTRLTVL.